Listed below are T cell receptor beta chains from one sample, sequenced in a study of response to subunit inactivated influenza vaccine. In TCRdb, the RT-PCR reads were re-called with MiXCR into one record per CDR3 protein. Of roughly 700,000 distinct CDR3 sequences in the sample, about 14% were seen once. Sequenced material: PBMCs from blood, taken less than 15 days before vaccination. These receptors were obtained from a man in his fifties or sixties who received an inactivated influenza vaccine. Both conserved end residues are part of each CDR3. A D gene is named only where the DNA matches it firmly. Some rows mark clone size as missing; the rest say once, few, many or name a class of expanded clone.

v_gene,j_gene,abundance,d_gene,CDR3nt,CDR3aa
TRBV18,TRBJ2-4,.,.,TGTGCCAGCTCACCGGTACCGGGGAAGGCCAAAAACATTCAGTACTTC,CASSPVPGKAKNIQYF
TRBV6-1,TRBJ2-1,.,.,TGTGCCAGCAGCCTGACAGGCGTGACCTACAATGAGCAGTTCTTC,CASSLTGVTYNEQFF
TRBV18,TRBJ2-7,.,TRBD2,TGTGCCAGCTCACCCTCGGGCGCGGGAGGGCAGTACTTC,CASSPSGAGGQYF
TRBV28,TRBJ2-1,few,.,TGTGCCAGCAGTTCCCTTTGGACCGCACACCCTGAGCAGTTCTTC,CASSSLWTAHPEQFF
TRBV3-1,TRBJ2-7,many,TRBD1,TGTGCCAGCAGCCTCTCCGGGACAGGGGACGAGCAGTACTTC,CASSLSGTGDEQYF
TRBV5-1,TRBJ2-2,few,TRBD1,TGCGCCAGCAGCTTGAGGGGGACAGGGGGCGCCAGCGGGGAGCTGTTTTTT,CASSLRGTGGASGELFF
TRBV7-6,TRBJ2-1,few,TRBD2,TGTGCCAGCAGCTTAGGTTGGGAGGGCAATGAGCAGTTCTTC,CASSLGWEGNEQFF
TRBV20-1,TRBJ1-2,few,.,TGCAGTGCTCGCCCCCTTTTGGGCTACACCTTC,CSARPLLGYTF
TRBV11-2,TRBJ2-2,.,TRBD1,TGTGCCAGCAGCTTCGGAACAGGGGGTTTTACCGGGGAGCTGTTTTTT,CASSFGTGGFTGELFF
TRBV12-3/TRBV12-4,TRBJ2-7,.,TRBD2,TGTGCCAGCAGTTTAAAACTAGCGGGAGGGTACGAGCAGTACTTC,CASSLKLAGGYEQYF
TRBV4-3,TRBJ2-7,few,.,TGCGCCAGCAGCCAAGCACAGAACTACGAGCAGTACTTC,CASSQAQNYEQYF
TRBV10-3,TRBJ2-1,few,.,TGTGCCATCAGTGACACTATTTACAATGAGCAGTTCTTC,CAISDTIYNEQFF
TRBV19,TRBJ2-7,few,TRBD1,TGTGCCAGTGCCGACAGGGGGGCATACGAGCAGTACTTC,CASADRGAYEQYF
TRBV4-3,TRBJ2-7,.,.,TGCGCCAGCAGCCAAGCCCAGACCTCCTACGAGCAGTACTTC,CASSQAQTSYEQYF
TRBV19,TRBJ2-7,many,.,TGTGCCAGTAGTATCTCTCCCTCCTACGAGCAGTACTTC,CASSISPSYEQYF
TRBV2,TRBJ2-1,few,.,TGTGCCAGCAGGGGTCCGACAGGCTCCTACAATGAGCAGTTCTTC,CASRGPTGSYNEQFF
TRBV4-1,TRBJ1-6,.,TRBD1,TGCGCCAGCAGCCACAGCAGACAGGGGTCGACTAATTCACCCCTCCACTTT,CASSHSRQGSTNSPLHF
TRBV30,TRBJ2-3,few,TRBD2,TGTGCCTGGGATAGAGTCGGGGGGGTGACAGATACGCAGTATTTT,CAWDRVGGVTDTQYF
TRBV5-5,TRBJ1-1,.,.,TGTGCCAGCAGCTTGGTAGGCAGGGGCACTGAAGCTTTCTTT,CASSLVGRGTEAFF